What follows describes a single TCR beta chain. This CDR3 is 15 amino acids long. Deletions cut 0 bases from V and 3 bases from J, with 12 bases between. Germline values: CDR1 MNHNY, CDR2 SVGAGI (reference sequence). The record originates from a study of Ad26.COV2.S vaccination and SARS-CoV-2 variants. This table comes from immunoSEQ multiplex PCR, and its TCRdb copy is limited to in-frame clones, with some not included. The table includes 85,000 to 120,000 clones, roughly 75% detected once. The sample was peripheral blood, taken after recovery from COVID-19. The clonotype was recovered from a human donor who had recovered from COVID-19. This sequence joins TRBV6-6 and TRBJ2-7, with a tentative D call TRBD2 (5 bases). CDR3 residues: CASSYSPGSGYEQYF. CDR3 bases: TGTGCCAGCAGTTACTCGCCGGGGTCGGGCTACGAGCAGTACTTC.